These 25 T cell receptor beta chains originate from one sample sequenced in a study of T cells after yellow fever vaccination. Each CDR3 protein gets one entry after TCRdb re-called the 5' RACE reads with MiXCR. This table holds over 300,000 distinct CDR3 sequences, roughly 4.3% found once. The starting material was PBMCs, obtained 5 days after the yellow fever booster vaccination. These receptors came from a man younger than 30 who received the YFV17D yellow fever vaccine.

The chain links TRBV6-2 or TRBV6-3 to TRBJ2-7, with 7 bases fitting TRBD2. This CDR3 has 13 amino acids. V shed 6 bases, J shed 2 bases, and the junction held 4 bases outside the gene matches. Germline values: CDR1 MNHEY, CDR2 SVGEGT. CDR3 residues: CASRREAPYEQYF. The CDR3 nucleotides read TGTGCCAGCAGACGGGAGGCCCCCTACGAGCAGTACTTC.

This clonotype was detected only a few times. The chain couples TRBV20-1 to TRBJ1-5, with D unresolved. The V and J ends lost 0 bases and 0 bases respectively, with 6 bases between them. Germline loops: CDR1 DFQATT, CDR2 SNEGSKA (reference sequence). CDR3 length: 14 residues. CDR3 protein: CSARESPSNQPQHF. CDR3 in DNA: TGCAGTGCTAGAGAGTCCCCTAGCAATCAGCCCCAGCATTTT.

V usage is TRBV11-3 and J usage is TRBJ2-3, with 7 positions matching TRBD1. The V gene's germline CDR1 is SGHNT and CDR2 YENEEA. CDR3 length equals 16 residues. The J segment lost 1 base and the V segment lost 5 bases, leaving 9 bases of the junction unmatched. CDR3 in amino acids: CASSARQGEGTDTQYF. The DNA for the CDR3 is TGTGCCAGCAGCGCACGACAGGGTGAGGGCACAGATACGCAGTATTTT.

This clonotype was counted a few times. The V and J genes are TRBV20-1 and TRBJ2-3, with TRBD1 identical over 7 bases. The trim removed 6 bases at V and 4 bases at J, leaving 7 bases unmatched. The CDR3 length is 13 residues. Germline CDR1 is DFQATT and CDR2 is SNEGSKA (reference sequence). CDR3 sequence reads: CSALTGWADTQYF. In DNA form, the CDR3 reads TGCAGTGCGCTGACAGGGTGGGCAGATACGCAGTATTTT.

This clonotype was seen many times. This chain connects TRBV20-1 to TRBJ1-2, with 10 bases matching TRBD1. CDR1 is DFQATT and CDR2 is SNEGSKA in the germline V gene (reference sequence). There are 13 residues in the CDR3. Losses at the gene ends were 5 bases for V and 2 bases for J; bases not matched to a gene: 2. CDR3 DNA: TGCAGTGCTCCGACAGGGGGCAACTATGGCTACACCTTC. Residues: CSAPTGGNYGYTF.

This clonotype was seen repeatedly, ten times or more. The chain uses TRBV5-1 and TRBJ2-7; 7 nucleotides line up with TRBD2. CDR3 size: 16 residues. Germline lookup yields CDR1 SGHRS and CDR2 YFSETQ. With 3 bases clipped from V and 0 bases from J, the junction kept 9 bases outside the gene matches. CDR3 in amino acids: CASSSTGTKSSYEQYF. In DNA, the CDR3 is TGCGCCAGCAGCTCAACCGGGACTAAAAGCTCCTACGAGCAGTACTTC.

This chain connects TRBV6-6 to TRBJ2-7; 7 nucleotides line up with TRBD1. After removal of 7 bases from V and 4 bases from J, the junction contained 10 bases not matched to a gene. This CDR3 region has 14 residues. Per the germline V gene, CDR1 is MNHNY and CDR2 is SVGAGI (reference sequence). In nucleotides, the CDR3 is TGTGCCAGCAACGACCGGGACAGATCGTACGAGCAGTACTTC. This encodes CASNDRDRSYEQYF.

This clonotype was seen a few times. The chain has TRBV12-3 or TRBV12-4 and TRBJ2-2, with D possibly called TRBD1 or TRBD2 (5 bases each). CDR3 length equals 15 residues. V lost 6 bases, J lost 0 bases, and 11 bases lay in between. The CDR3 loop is CASRTGTANTGELFF. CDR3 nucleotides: TGTGCCAGCAGAACCGGGACGGCGAACACCGGGGAGCTGTTTTTT.

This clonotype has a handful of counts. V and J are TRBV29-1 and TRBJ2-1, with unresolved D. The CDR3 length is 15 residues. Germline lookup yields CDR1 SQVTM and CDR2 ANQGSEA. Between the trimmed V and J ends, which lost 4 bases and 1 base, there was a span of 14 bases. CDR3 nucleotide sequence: TGCAGCGTTGGAATTAGTGAAAATTCCTACAATGAGCAGTTCTTC. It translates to CSVGISENSYNEQFF.

CDR3 nucleotide sequence: TGTGCCAGCAGCGTAGAGAAATCGATCAATGAGCAGTTCTTC. Protein: CASSVEKSINEQFF. V usage is TRBV9 and J usage is TRBJ2-1; D unresolved. CDR3 length equals 14 residues. Germline CDR1 reads SGDLS; CDR2 reads YYNGEE. Trimming cost V 0 bases and J 6 bases, with 10 bases left between them. Combining the CDR3 with reference TRBV9 and TRBJ2-1 gives the whole variable domain DSGVTQTPKHLITATGQRVTLRCSPRSGDLSVYWYQQSLDQGLQFLIQYYNGEERAKGNILERFSAQQFPDLHSELNLSSLELGDSALYFCASSVEKSINEQFFGPGTRLTVL.

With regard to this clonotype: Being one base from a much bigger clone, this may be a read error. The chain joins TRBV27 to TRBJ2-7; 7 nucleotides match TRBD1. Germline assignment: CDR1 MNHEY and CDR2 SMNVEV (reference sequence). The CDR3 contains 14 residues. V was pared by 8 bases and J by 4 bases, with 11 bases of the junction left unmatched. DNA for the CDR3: TGTGCCAGCTGTGACAGGGTAGGGGCGTACGAGCAGTACGTC. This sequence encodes CASCDRVGAYEQYV.

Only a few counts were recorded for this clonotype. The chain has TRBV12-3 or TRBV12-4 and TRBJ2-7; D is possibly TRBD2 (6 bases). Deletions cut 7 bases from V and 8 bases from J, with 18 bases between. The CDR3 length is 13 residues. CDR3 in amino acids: CASTAGLRLQQYF. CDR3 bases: TGTGCCAGCACCGCGGGACTTCGTTTACAGCAGTACTTC.

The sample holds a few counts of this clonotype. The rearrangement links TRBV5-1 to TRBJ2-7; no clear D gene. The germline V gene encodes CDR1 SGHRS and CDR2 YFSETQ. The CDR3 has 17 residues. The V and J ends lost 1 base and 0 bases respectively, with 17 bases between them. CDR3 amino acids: CASSLLSQAFTSYEQYF. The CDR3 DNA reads TGCGCCAGCAGCTTGCTTTCCCAGGCCTTTACCTCCTACGAGCAGTACTTC.

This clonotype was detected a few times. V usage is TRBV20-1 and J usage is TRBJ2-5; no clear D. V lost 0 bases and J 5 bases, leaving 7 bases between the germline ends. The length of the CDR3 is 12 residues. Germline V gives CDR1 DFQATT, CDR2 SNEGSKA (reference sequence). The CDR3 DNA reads TGCAGTGCTAGAGATCCCCGGGAGACCCAGTACTTC. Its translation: CSARDPRETQYF.

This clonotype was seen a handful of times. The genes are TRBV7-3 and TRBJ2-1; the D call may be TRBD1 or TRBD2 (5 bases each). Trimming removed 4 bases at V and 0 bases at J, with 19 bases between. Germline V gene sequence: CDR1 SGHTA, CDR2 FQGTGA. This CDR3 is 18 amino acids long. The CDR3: CASSSEPGARSSYNEQFF. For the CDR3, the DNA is TGTGCCAGCAGCTCCGAACCCGGGGCTCGAAGCTCCTACAATGAGCAGTTCTTC.

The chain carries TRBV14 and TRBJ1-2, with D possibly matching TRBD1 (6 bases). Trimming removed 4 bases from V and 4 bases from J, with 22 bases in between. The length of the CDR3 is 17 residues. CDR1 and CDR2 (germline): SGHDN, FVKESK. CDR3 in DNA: TGTGCCAGCAGCCGAGCGGGACATGCTAACCTAGCCTATGGCTACACCTTC. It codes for CASSRAGHANLAYGYTF.

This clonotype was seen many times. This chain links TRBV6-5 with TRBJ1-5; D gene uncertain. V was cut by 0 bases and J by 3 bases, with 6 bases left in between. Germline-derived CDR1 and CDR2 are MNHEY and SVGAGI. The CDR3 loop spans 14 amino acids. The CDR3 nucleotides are TGTGCCAGCAGTTACTCGAACACCAATCAGCCCCAGCATTTT. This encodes CASSYSNTNQPQHF.

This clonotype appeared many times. This chain's CDR3 is CASSAGGYSNQPQHF. DNA of the CDR3: TGTGCCAGCAGCGCTGGGGGGTATAGCAATCAGCCCCAGCATTTT. The genes are TRBV7-2 and TRBJ1-5, with a tentative D call TRBD1 (5 bases). This CDR3 is built from 15 residues. The V end lost 5 bases, the J end lost 0 bases, and 11 bases lay between the germline ends. CDR1 and CDR2 from the germline V gene are SGHTA and FQGNSA.

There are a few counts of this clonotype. CDR3 DNA: TGTGCCAGCAGCCAAGAACTGACCGGATCGTACTTC. Protein product: CASSQELTGSYF. The chain is built from TRBV14 and TRBJ2-4; D remains ambiguous. Germline V CDR1 and CDR2: SGHDN, FVKESK. The CDR3 sequence is 12 residues long. V lost 0 bases to trimming and J lost 15 bases, with 12 bases between them.

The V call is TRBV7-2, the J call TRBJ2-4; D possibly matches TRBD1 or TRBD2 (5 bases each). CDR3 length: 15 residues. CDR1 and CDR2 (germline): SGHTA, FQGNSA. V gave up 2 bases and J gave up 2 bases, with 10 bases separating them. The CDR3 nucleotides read TGTGCCAGCAGCTTATTAGAGGGGACCAAAAACATTCAGTACTTC. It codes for CASSLLEGTKNIQYF.

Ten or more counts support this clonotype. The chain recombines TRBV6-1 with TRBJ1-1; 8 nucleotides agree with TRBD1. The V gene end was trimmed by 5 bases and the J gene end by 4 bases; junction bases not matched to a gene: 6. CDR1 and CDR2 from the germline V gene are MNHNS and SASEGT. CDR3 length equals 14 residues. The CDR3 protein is CASSQSTGGTEAFF. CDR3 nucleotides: TGTGCCAGCAGTCAAAGCACAGGGGGCACTGAAGCTTTCTTT.

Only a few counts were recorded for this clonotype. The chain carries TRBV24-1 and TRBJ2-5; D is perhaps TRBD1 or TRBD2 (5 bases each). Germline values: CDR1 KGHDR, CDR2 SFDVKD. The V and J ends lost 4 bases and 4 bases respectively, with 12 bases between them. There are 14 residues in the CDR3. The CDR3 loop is CATSDPGRRETQYF. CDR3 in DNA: TGTGCCACCAGTGACCCGGGACGGAGAGAGACCCAGTACTTC.

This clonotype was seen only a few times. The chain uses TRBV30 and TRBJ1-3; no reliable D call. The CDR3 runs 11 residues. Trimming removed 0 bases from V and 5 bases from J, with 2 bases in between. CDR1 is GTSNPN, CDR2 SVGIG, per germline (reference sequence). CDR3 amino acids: CAWSVRNTIYF. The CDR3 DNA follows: TGTGCCTGGAGTGTACGAAACACCATATATTTT.

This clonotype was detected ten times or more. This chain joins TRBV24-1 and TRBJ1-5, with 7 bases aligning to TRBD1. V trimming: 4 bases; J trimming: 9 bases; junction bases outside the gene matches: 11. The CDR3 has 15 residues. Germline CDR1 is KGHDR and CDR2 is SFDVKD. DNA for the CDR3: TGTGCCACCAGTGACCGCTGGACTCGACAGGGGCCCCAGCATTTT. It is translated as CATSDRWTRQGPQHF.

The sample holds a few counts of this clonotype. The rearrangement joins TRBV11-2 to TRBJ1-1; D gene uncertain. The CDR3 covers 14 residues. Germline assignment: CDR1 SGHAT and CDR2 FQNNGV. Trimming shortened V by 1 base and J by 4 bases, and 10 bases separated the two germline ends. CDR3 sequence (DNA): TGTGCCAGCAGCTTAGTTGATGGTAGCACTGAAGCTTTCTTT. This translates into CASSLVDGSTEAFF.